Listed here are 16 T cell receptor beta chains from one sample, sequenced in a study of blood T cell repertoires in COVID-19. This table comes from immunoSEQ multiplex PCR, and its TCRdb copy is limited to in-frame clones, with some not included. The sample contains fewer than 700,000 clones, 85% to 90% of which appear only once. The sequencing sample was made of peripheral blood. The receptors come from a woman in her 50s with COVID-19, enrolled during active disease.

This chain links TRBV11-2 with TRBJ2-1, with D uncertain. Germline CDR1 and CDR2: SGHAT and FQNNGV. This CDR3 region has 12 residues. V shed 2 bases and J shed 7 bases, with 6 bases lying between them. The CDR3 DNA reads TGTGCCAGCAGCTTACTAGATAATGAGCAGTTCTTC. Translating gives CASSLLDNEQFF.

This clone was seen a few times. J is TRBJ2-4 and V is TRBV7-9, with no clear D. V lost 1 base to trimming and J lost 0 bases, with 10 bases between them. The V gene's germline CDR1 is SEHNR and CDR2 FQNEAQ (reference sequence). The CDR3 runs 16 residues. CDR3 region: CASSLVVTIAKNIQYF. The DNA of the CDR3 is TGTGCCAGCAGCTTAGTGGTCACTATAGCCAAAAACATTCAGTACTTC.

The sample holds one count of this clone. V usage is TRBV6-5 and J usage is TRBJ2-2; D might be TRBD1 (5 bases). This CDR3 region has 13 residues. Germline values: CDR1 MNHEY, CDR2 SVGAGI. The germline V and J ends were trimmed by 10 bases and 1 base, with 10 bases remaining between them. The DNA of the CDR3 is TGTGCCATAGTGGACAAGAACACCGGGGAGCTGTTTTTT. Protein: CAIVDKNTGELFF.

This clone was observed once. The chain employs TRBV19 and TRBJ1-2, with D maybe TRBD1 (5 bases). This CDR3 has 16 residues. In germline, CDR1 is LNHDA, CDR2 SQIVND (reference sequence). With 7 bases removed from V and 1 base from J, the gap between germline ends came to 19 bases. The CDR3 sequence: CASTQKYDSINYGYTF. The CDR3 coding sequence is TGTGCCAGTACCCAAAAATATGACAGTATTAACTATGGCTACACCTTC.

J is TRBJ1-2 and V is TRBV12-3 or TRBV12-4; the D gene is possibly TRBD1 (5 bases). This CDR3 has 13 residues. With 5 bases removed from V and 4 bases from J, the gap between germline ends came to 11 bases. DNA for the CDR3: TGTGCCAGCAGTCCGACAGAGGCCTATGGCTACACCTTC. Its protein is CASSPTEAYGYTF.

A few counts support this clone. Other DNA variants within this sample encode the same CDR3. The gene calls are TRBV12-3 or TRBV12-4 and TRBJ2-2; a weak D match, TRBD2 (5 bases). V dropped 5 bases and J dropped 5 bases, with 6 bases sitting between them. This CDR3 spans 12 amino acids. CDR3 sequence (DNA): TGTGCCAGCAGTCCGGGGACCGGGGAGCTGTTTTTT. Translation gives CASSPGTGELFF.

V usage is TRBV11-2 and J usage is TRBJ2-3; TRBD2 matches 7 bases. Germline V CDR1 and CDR2: SGHAT, FQNNGV. The CDR3 is 15 residues long. V was clipped by 6 bases and J by 0 bases; unmatched bases: 6. In nucleotides, the CDR3 is TGTGCCAGCAGTTCGAGCGGGGCTAGCACAGATACGCAGTATTTT. Translation: CASSSSGASTDTQYF.

For the CDR3, the DNA is TGTGCCAGTAGCCGACAGGCGGCAACTAATGAAAAACTGTTTTTT. Translation: CASSRQAATNEKLFF. The chain couples TRBV19 to TRBJ1-4, with D perhaps matching TRBD1 (6 bases). There are 15 residues in the CDR3. The V end lost 6 bases, the J end lost 0 bases, and 11 bases lay between the germline ends. CDR1 and CDR2 from the germline V gene are LNHDA and SQIVND (reference sequence).

The V and J genes are TRBV9 and TRBJ1-2, with a possible D match to TRBD1 (5 bases). The ends were cut back, 2 bases at V and 1 base at J, with 9 bases in the middle. Germline V CDR1 and CDR2: SGDLS, YYNGEE. There are 14 residues in the CDR3. CDR3 sequence (DNA): TGTGCCAGCAGCGTCTTACAGGATAACTATGGCTACACCTTC. This encodes CASSVLQDNYGYTF.

The rearrangement links TRBV2 to TRBJ1-5; TRBD1 agrees at 8 bases. This CDR3 has 14 residues. From germline, CDR1 is SNHLY and CDR2 FYNNEI. The V and J ends lost 4 bases and 5 bases, in that order; junction bases with no gene match: 4. The CDR3 bases are TGTGCCAGCAGTGGAGTGACAGGGGATCAGCCCCAGCATTTT. Protein sequence: CASSGVTGDQPQHF.

This rearrangement joins TRBV12-5 to TRBJ1-1; D is possibly TRBD1 (6 bases). Trimming shortened V by 5 bases and J by 1 base, and 17 bases separated the two germline ends. The CDR3 sequence is 16 residues long. Germline lookup yields CDR1 LGHNT and CDR2 FRNRAP. CDR3 loop: CASGPRGGGWNTEAFF. The CDR3 DNA follows: TGTGCTAGTGGTCCCCGAGGGGGGGGATGGAACACTGAAGCTTTCTTT.

This clone was found a few times. The V gene is TRBV5-1, the J gene TRBJ2-1, with 9 bases fitting TRBD2. The trim removed 4 bases at V and 4 bases at J, leaving 9 bases unmatched. The CDR3 has 16 residues. Germline lookup yields CDR1 SGHRS and CDR2 YFSETQ. CDR3 bases: TGCGCCAGCAGCCCTAATAGCGGGGGAGATTACAATGAGCAGTTCTTC. It encodes CASSPNSGGDYNEQFF. Based on the CDR3 plus reference TRBV5-1 and TRBJ2-1, the full variable domain is KAGVTQTPRYLIKTRGQQVTLSCSPISGHRSVSWYQQTPGQGLQFLFEYFSETQRNKGNFPGRFSGRQFSNSRSEMNVSTLELGDSALYLCASSPNSGGDYNEQFFGPGTRLTVL.

The rearrangement uses TRBV9 and TRBJ2-4, with TRBD2 as a possible D gene (6 bases). Germline V gene sequence: CDR1 SGDLS, CDR2 YYNGEE. The germline V and J ends were trimmed by 0 bases and 3 bases, with 7 bases remaining between them. CDR3 length: 14 amino acids. The CDR3 reads CASSVAGGKNIQYF. The CDR3 nucleotides read TGTGCCAGCAGCGTAGCCGGGGGCAAAAACATTCAGTACTTC.

V gene TRBV5-4 combines with J gene TRBJ1-3, with TRBD1 matching 9 bases. Germline V gives CDR1 SGHNT, CDR2 YYREEE (reference sequence). This CDR3 contains 15 residues. Trimming at V came to 5 bases and at J to 2 bases, leaving 5 bases not matched to a gene. The CDR3 sequence: CASSSRTGAGNTIYF. The CDR3 region has the DNA TGTGCCAGCAGTTCTCGGACAGGGGCTGGAAACACCATATATTTT.

Here the CDR3 DNA reads TGTGCCAGCAGCCTGGGGCAGGGGGCCTGGGAGACCCAGTACTTC. The encoded protein is CASSLGQGAWETQYF. The chain carries TRBV7-2 and TRBJ2-5, with 8 bases that match TRBD1. Germline V gene data show CDR1 as SGHTA and CDR2 as FQGNSA. Trimming at V came to 5 bases and at J to 5 bases, leaving 10 bases not matched to a gene. This CDR3 has 15 residues.

This clone was recorded only once. The V call is TRBV19, the J call TRBJ1-2; D is unresolved. The CDR3 spans 13 residues. Germline assignment: CDR1 LNHDA and CDR2 SQIVND (reference sequence). The V end lost 9 bases, the J end lost 7 bases, and 18 bases lay between the germline ends. CDR3 loop: CASHDTFGGGYTF. The CDR3 DNA sequence: TGTGCCAGCCACGACACCTTCGGAGGTGGCTACACCTTC.